This TCR beta chain was recovered during a study of yellow fever vaccine responses in identical twins. Overall study results and limits: Twins reportedly mounted vaccine T cell responses that seemed partly convergent, partly personalized.

Points on this clonotype: The antigen is unknown.

Each CDR3 protein is one row after TCRdb ran MiXCR on the RT-PCR reads. This repertoire shows tens of thousands of distinct CDR3 sequences, over 70% found once; its top ten account for 4.8%. The receptor comes from a woman younger than 30 who received the yellow fever vaccine. The sequencing used T cells from blood (PBMCs), unsorted or a sorted subset (not recorded which), collected before or after yellow fever vaccination (not recorded which).

CDR3 DNA sequence: TGTGCCAGCAGCTCCGCAGATACGCAGTATTTT. Its protein is CASSSADTQYF. The rearrangement joins TRBV7-9 to TRBJ2-3; no clear D gene. Germline V gene lookup returns CDR1 SEHNR and CDR2 FQNEAQ (reference sequence). V gave up 4 bases and J gave up 4 bases, with 3 bases separating them. CDR3 length: 11 residues.